Detailed here is one T cell receptor (beta chain). Antigen unknown. This may stem from a read error, because a much larger clone lies one nucleotide away. Making TCR cDNA involved 5'RACE template switching, which added UMIs and a universal primer site. MiXCR was run by TCRdb on the 5' RACE reads, yielding one entry per CDR3 protein. Among 150,000 to 200,000 distinct CDR3 sequences listed, almost 7% were seen once. The sample comes from a study of T cells after yellow fever vaccination. Study-level points and caveats: Once the booster was given, most primary-vaccination clones reappeared, at around 96% for CD4 and 88% for CD8. Shared CD4/CD8 clonotypes were a small share, likely from convergent recombination.

CDR3 length equals 12 residues. The V gene lost 0 bases and the J gene lost 7 bases, with 4 bases spanning the gap. Germline lookup yields CDR1 ENHRY and CDR2 SYGVKD. The J gene is TRBJ1-5, the V gene TRBV10-3; D not resolved. This TCR was sampled from a young man who received the YFV17D yellow fever vaccine. The source material was CD4+ T cells sorted from PBMCs, sampled about 5 days after the first yellow fever vaccination. The CDR3 DNA follows: TGTGCCATCAGTGAGTCGAGACAGCCCCAGCATTTT. Protein: CAISESRQPQHF.